The 30 T cell receptor beta chains reported below all come from one sample, sequenced in a study of cytomegalovirus exposure and HLA in healthy donors. This PCR relied on a set of 60 Vbeta primers and 13 Jbeta primers. Profiling relied on immunoSEQ multiplex PCR, and the TCRdb table lists in-frame clones only, not all of them. The sample yields some 70,000 clones, about 80% seen once. The sequenced material came from PBMCs. Source of these receptors: a man younger than 30 in good health and CMV-seropositive.

This clone was counted only a few times. This sequence joins TRBV11-3 and TRBJ2-7; no clear D gene. The germline V gene encodes CDR1 SGHNT and CDR2 YENEEA. V was cut by 2 bases and J by 6 bases, with 8 bases left in between. The CDR3 length is 12 residues. This CDR3 is CASSLTSAEQYF. Here the CDR3 DNA reads TGTGCCAGCAGCTTAACGAGCGCCGAGCAGTACTTC. The full variable domain, rest sourced from reference TRBV11-3 and TRBJ2-7, is EAGVVQSPRYKIIEKKQPVAFWCNPISGHNTLYWYLQNLGQGPELLIRYENEEAVDDSQLPKDRFSAERLKGVDSTLKIQPAELGDSAVYLCASSLTSAEQYFGPGTRLTVT.

The chain is built from TRBV5-1 and TRBJ1-2; D uncertain. There are 13 residues in the CDR3. Trimming took 0 bases from V and 6 from J, leaving 9 bases between them. CDR1 is SGHRS, CDR2 YFSETQ, per germline. CDR3 DNA sequence: TGCGCCAGCAGCTTGGAAAACAGACATGGCTACACCTTC. Residues: CASSLENRHGYTF.

The chain uses TRBV25-1 and TRBJ1-1; D possibly corresponds to TRBD1 (5 bases). V was clipped by 1 base and J by 6 bases, with 9 bases between them. CDR1 MGHDK and CDR2 SYGVNS come from the germline V gene. The CDR3 covers 13 residues. As DNA, the CDR3 is TGTGCCAGCAGTGAATCAGGGAGGGCTGAAGCTTTCTTT. As protein: CASSESGRAEAFF.

This chain connects TRBV29-1 to TRBJ2-1; no clear D gene. Trimming pared 0 bases from V and 7 bases from J, leaving 10 bases between. The CDR3 is 13 residues long. The germline V gene has CDR1 SQVTM and CDR2 ANQGSEA. As DNA, the CDR3 is TGCAGCGTTGAAGATCTGAACCAGAATGAGCAGTTCTTC. It encodes CSVEDLNQNEQFF.

The rearrangement joins TRBV11-3 to TRBJ2-1, with TRBD2 matching over 7 bases. Losses at the gene ends were 4 bases for V and 0 bases for J; bases not matched to a gene: 6. This CDR3 has 16 amino acids. CDR1 and CDR2 (germline): SGHNT, YENEEA. The CDR3 region is CASSSASGRSYNEQFF. CDR3 in DNA: TGTGCCAGCAGCTCCGCTAGCGGACGCTCCTACAATGAGCAGTTCTTC.

The chain recombines TRBV9 with TRBJ1-2; D ambiguous. The CDR3 is 14 amino acids. Germline V CDR1 and CDR2: SGDLS, YYNGEE. Trimming left V 3 bases short and J 8 bases short, with 17 bases between. The CDR3 here is CASSGRISREGYTF. In DNA form, the CDR3 reads TGTGCCAGCAGCGGCAGAATTTCACGGGAAGGCTACACCTTC.

The V call is TRBV7-9, the J call TRBJ1-6; 8 nucleotides align to TRBD1. V was pared by 2 bases and J by 6 bases, with 6 bases of the junction left unmatched. Germline CDR1 and CDR2: SEHNR and FQNEAQ (reference sequence). The CDR3 sequence is 16 residues long. CDR3 sequence reads: CASSLSLQGGNSPLHF. For the CDR3, the DNA is TGTGCCAGCAGCTTATCTCTACAGGGGGGTAATTCACCCCTCCACTTT.

The chain employs TRBV23-1 and TRBJ2-7, with D hard to call. TRBV23-1 qualifies as an ORF whose function is uncertain. CDR3 length: 14 residues. V lost 3 bases and J lost 2, with 11 bases in between. The CDR3 sequence: CASSQNDTPYEQYF. CDR3 DNA sequence: TGCGCCAGCAGTCAGAATGACACCCCCTACGAGCAGTACTTC.

The chain combines TRBV10-3 with TRBJ1-1; 8 bases map to TRBD1. The CDR3 is 13 residues long. Germline CDR1 ENHRY, CDR2 SYGVKD. Trimming took 5 bases from V and 7 from J; bases not matched to a gene: 6. The CDR3 region is CAISKQGAGEAFF. Written as DNA, the CDR3 is TGTGCCATCAGTAAGCAGGGGGCCGGTGAAGCTTTCTTT.

The chain recombines TRBV6-6 with TRBJ2-5; TRBD2 aligns across 8 bases. The CDR3 has 15 residues. The germline gives CDR1 MNHNY, CDR2 SVGAGI (reference sequence). Unmatched junction bases numbered 8, after V lost 6 bases and J lost 2 bases. The CDR3 bases are TGTGCCAGCAGGCCAGAGACTAGCGTTCAAGAGACCCAGTACTTC. Its protein is CASRPETSVQETQYF.

The chain links TRBV30 to TRBJ2-1; D might be TRBD2 (6 bases). The germline V and J ends were trimmed by 5 bases and 5 bases, with 13 bases remaining between them. This CDR3 has 13 amino acids. Germline V gene sequence: CDR1 GTSNPN, CDR2 SVGIG (reference sequence). The CDR3 here is CAWGGGGDNEQFF. CDR3 coding DNA: TGTGCCTGGGGAGGCGGCGGGGACAATGAGCAGTTCTTC. The complete variable domain, with remaining parts taken from reference TRBV30 and TRBJ2-1, reads SQTIHQWPATLVQPVGSPLSLECTVEGTSNPNLYWYRQAAGRGLQLLFYSVGIGQISSEVPQNLSASRPQDRQFILSSKKLLLSDSGFYLCAWGGGGDNEQFFGPGTRLTVL.

The gene calls are TRBV7-9 and TRBJ1-2; no clear D. The CDR3 runs to 14 residues. Trimming shortened V by 3 bases and J by 2 bases, and 10 bases separated the two germline ends. Germline loops: CDR1 SEHNR, CDR2 FQNEAQ (reference sequence). CDR3 loop: CASSLNSLNYGYTF. The CDR3 DNA sequence: TGTGCCAGCAGCTTGAACAGCTTAAACTATGGCTACACCTTC.

The chain joins TRBV29-1 to TRBJ1-2, with D tentatively TRBD1 (6 bases). The CDR3 is made up of 12 amino acids. The germline V and J ends were trimmed by 5 bases and 4 bases, with 11 bases remaining between them. Looked up from germline, CDR1 is SQVTM and CDR2 is ANQGSEA. DNA of the CDR3: TGCAGCGTTCGTGACAGGTTCTATGGCTACACCTTC. Translated, it gives CSVRDRFYGYTF.

This rearrangement joins TRBV6-5 to TRBJ2-1; no firm D call. The CDR3 totals 13 residues. Per germline, CDR1 MNHEY and CDR2 SVGAGI. Trimming pared 7 bases from V and 9 bases from J, leaving 16 bases between. CDR3 DNA sequence: TGTGCCAGCACCTCCCCTGGTTCCGGTGAGCAGTTCTTC. This translates into CASTSPGSGEQFF.

For this clone: A junction boundary mismatches the germline segment, possibly from a read error. The chain carries TRBV7-7 and TRBJ2-5, with D perhaps matching TRBD2 (6 bases). The germline gives CDR1 SSHAT, CDR2 FNYEAQ (reference sequence). The CDR3 has 13 residues. CDR3 sequence: CASSLGGRETQYF. The CDR3 DNA reads TGTGCTAGCAGCTTGGGGGGTCGGGAGACCCAGTACTTC.

This chain joins TRBV6-5 and TRBJ2-7; D unclear. The germline CDR1 and CDR2 sequences are MNHEY and SVGAGI. The CDR3 contains 13 residues. Trimming took off 6 bases at V and 3 bases at J, with 12 bases between the two ends. CDR3 amino acids: CASSPRRGYEQYF. CDR3 nucleotides: TGTGCCAGCAGCCCCCGAAGAGGCTACGAGCAGTACTTC.

This clone was seen a few times. The chain employs TRBV9 and TRBJ2-3; 7 bases are shared with TRBD1. From germline, CDR1 is SGDLS and CDR2 YYNGEE. There are 15 residues in the CDR3. The V gene end was trimmed by 6 bases and the J gene end by 1 base; junction bases not matched to a gene: 8. For the CDR3, the DNA is TGTGCCAGCACCGCAGGGGGTGTGGGCACAGATACGCAGTATTTT. This codes for CASTAGGVGTDTQYF.

The chain couples TRBV7-9 to TRBJ2-5; 10 bases agree with TRBD1. The CDR3 length is 13 residues. V shed 7 bases and J 5 bases; nucleotides not matched to a gene: 4. Germline CDR1 reads SEHNR; CDR2 reads FQNEAQ (reference sequence). CDR3 sequence (DNA): TGTGCCAGCATCGACAGGGGGCGTGAGACCCAGTACTTC. Protein sequence: CASIDRGRETQYF.

The chain has TRBV5-1 and TRBJ2-7, with D perhaps matching TRBD1 (6 bases). V was cut by 0 bases and J by 2 bases, with 12 bases left in between. Germline assignment: CDR1 SGHRS and CDR2 YFSETQ. The CDR3 covers 15 residues. The DNA of the CDR3 is TGCGCCAGCAGCTTGGAGGACAGCCTTACCTACGAGCAGTACTTC. Its protein is CASSLEDSLTYEQYF.

The rearrangement uses TRBV29-1 and TRBJ2-5, with D possibly being TRBD1 (6 bases). The J call is in doubt because the DNA end fits TRBJ2-7 better. Germline CDR1 reads SQVTM; CDR2 reads ANQGSEA. The CDR3 extends over 13 amino acids. The CDR3 protein is CSVAARDTYEQYF. CDR3 sequence (DNA): TGCAGCGTTGCCGCCAGGGACACCTACGAGCAGTACTTC.

Written as DNA, the CDR3 is TGTGCCAGCAGCCCAATGGGACAGCCGGCTGGCGGCTACACCTTC. Protein: CASSPMGQPAGGYTF. V and J are TRBV7-9 and TRBJ1-2; TRBD1 agrees at 7 bases. The CDR3 covers 15 residues. The V gene's germline CDR1 is SEHNR and CDR2 FQNEAQ (reference sequence). Trimming removed 5 bases from V and 8 bases from J; junction bases left unmatched: 14.

The rearrangement links TRBV6-1 to TRBJ1-2; 7 bases fit TRBD1. The germline gives CDR1 MNHNS, CDR2 SASEGT. V trimming: 5 bases; J trimming: 5 bases; junction bases outside the gene matches: 5. This CDR3 contains 13 residues. The CDR3: CASSPGTDYGYTF. The CDR3 bases are TGTGCCAGCAGTCCCGGGACAGATTATGGCTACACCTTC.

This clone appeared a few times. The chain carries TRBV2 and TRBJ1-1; no firm D call. The CDR3 extends over 14 amino acids. Trimming stripped 2 bases from V and 0 bases from J, with 7 bases between. Germline V lookup: CDR1 SNHLY, CDR2 FYNNEI. The CDR3 DNA sequence: TGTGCCAGCAGTGAATGGCGGCTGAACACTGAAGCTTTCTTT. This sequence encodes CASSEWRLNTEAFF. Based on the CDR3 plus reference TRBV2 and TRBJ1-1, the full variable domain is EPEVTQTPSHQVTQMGQEVILRCVPISNHLYFYWYRQILGQKVEFLVSFYNNEISEKSEIFDDQFSVERPDGSNFTLKIRSTKLEDSAMYFCASSEWRLNTEAFFGQGTRLTVV.

This clone has just a few counts. The V call is TRBV14, the J call TRBJ1-1, with 7 nucleotides matching TRBD1. CDR1 is SGHDN, CDR2 FVKESK, per germline. This CDR3 has 13 amino acids. After removal of 4 bases from V and 8 bases from J, the junction contained 7 bases not matched to a gene. The chain's CDR3 is CASSLTRDREAFF. The DNA for the CDR3 is TGTGCCAGCAGCCTTACCCGGGACAGAGAAGCTTTCTTT.

The CDR3 region is CASSPGTGNYGYTF. DNA for the CDR3: TGTGCCAGTAGTCCCGGGACAGGAAACTATGGCTACACCTTC. This rearrangement joins TRBV19 to TRBJ1-2; 8 bases align to TRBD1. V lost 5 bases, J lost 2 bases, and 4 bases stayed unmatched. The length of the CDR3 is 14 residues. CDR1 and CDR2 from the germline V gene are LNHDA and SQIVND (reference sequence).

The gene calls are TRBV7-2 and TRBJ1-5; D is unclear. Germline V CDR1 and CDR2: SGHTA, FQGNSA. The V end was cut by 1 base, the J end by 3 bases, with 10 bases between. The CDR3 sequence is 15 residues long. CDR3 region: CASSLDGSLNQPQHF. Here the CDR3 DNA reads TGTGCCAGCAGCTTAGATGGGAGTCTCAATCAGCCCCAGCATTTT.

The chain joins TRBV7-6 to TRBJ2-2; tentative D call: TRBD1 (5 bases). Germline V lookup: CDR1 SGHVS, CDR2 FNYEAQ. V was pared by 1 base and J by 1 base, with 10 bases between. The CDR3 runs 16 residues. This CDR3 reads CASSLEAGLNTGELFF. The CDR3 DNA is TGTGCCAGCAGCTTAGAAGCAGGGCTGAACACCGGGGAGCTGTTTTTT.

The rearrangement joins TRBV4-1 to TRBJ2-7; 7 bases map to TRBD1. Per the germline V gene, CDR1 is MGHRA and CDR2 is YSYEKL. V dropped 2 bases and J dropped 0; count of bases not matched to a gene: 1. CDR3 length: 14 residues. The CDR3 region is CASSQRDSSYEQYF. The CDR3 region has the DNA TGCGCCAGCAGCCAACGGGACAGCTCCTACGAGCAGTACTTC.

The chain employs TRBV13 and TRBJ2-1; TRBD2 matches 8 bases. The J segment lost 4 bases and the V segment lost 4 bases, leaving 6 bases of the junction unmatched. Germline CDR1 and CDR2: PRHDT and FYEKMQ (reference sequence). The CDR3 extends over 15 amino acids. The CDR3 bases are TGTGCCAGCAGCTCTCTAGCGGGCGTTTACAATGAGCAGTTCTTC. It is translated as CASSSLAGVYNEQFF. The whole variable domain, remainder taken from reference TRBV13 and TRBJ2-1, is AAGVIQSPRHLIKEKRETATLKCYPIPRHDTVYWYQQGPGQDPQFLISFYEKMQSDKGSIPDRFSAQQFSDYHSELNMSSLELGDSALYFCASSSLAGVYNEQFFGPGTRLTVL.

This chain uses TRBV30 with TRBJ1-4; D is possibly TRBD1 (5 bases). V was pared by 4 bases and J by 8 bases, with 20 bases between. This CDR3 spans 15 amino acids. Looked up from germline, CDR1 is GTSNPN and CDR2 is SVGIG (reference sequence). The CDR3 sequence: CAWKRGTVLEEKLFF. The CDR3 region has the DNA TGTGCCTGGAAGCGCGGGACCGTCTTGGAGGAAAAACTGTTTTTT.